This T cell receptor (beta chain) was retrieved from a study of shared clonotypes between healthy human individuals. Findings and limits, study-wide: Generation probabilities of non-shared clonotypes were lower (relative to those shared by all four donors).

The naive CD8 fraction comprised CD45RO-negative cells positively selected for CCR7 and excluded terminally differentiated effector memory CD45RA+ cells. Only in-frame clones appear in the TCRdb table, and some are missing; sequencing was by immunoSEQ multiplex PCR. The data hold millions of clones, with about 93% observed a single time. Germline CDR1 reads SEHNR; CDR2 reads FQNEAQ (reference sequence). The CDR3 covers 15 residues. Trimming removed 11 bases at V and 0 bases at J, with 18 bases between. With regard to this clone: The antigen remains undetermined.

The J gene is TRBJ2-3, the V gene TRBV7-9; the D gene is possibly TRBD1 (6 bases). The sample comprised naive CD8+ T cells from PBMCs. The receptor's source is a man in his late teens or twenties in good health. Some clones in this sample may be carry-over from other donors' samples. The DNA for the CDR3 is TGTGCCGCAACGGGCGGACAGCCGAGCACAGATACGCAGTATTTT. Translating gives CAATGGQPSTDTQYF.